The sequence of this T cell receptor beta chain was determined in a study of spatial heterogeneity in lung cancer. Study summary: Sequences of the beta chain were consistently detected in greater numbers than alpha-chain sequences.

The study tagged each TCR cDNA molecule with a unique molecular identifier. TCRdb ran MiXCR on the 5' RACE reads and lists one entry per CDR3 protein. In the table there are roughly 17,000 distinct CDR3 sequences, over 15% of which are singletons. Germline V gene data show CDR1 as SGHAT and CDR2 as FQNNGV. V shed 4 bases and J shed 4 bases, with 11 bases lying between them. The CDR3 has 14 residues. This clonotype was observed many times. Documented time point: sample taken at primary tumor resection. Unsorted whole RNA of tumor, nontumor lung or frozen PBMC was sequenced. Sequencing used PBMCs, obtained at surgery. The gene calls are TRBV11-2 and TRBJ1-5, with TRBD1 as a possible D gene (5 bases). This TCR was sampled from a male donor with early-stage non-small cell lung cancer. The DNA of the CDR3 is TGTGCCAGCAGCTCGGGACTGATAAATCAGCCCCAGCATTTT. It is translated as CASSSGLINQPQHF.